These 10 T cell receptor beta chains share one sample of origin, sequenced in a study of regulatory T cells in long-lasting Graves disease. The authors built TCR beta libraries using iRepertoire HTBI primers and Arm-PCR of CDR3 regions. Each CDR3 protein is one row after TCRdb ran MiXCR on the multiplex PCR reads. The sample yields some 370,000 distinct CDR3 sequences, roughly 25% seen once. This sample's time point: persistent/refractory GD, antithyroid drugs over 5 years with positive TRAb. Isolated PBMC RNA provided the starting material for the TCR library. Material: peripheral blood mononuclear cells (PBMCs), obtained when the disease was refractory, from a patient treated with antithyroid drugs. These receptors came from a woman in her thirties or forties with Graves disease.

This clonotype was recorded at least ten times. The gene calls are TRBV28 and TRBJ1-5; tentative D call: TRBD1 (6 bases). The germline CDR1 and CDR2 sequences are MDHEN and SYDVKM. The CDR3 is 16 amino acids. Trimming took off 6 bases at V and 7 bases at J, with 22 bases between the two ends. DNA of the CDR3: TGTGCCAGCAGCTCTATCCGAGGGGGGGTGAAACAGCCCCAGCATTTT. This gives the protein CASSSIRGGVKQPQHF.

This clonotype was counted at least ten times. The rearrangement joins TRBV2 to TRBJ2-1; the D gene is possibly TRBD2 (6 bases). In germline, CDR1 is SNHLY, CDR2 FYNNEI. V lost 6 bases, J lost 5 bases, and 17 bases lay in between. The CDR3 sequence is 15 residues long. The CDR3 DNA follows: TGTGCCAGCAGCGCCCGGGGGTACTTAAACAATGAGCAGTTCTTC. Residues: CASSARGYLNNEQFF.

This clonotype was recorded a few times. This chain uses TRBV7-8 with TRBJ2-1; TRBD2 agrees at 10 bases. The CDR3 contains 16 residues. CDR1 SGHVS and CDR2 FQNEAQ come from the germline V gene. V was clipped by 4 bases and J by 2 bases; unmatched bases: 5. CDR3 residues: CASSSLAGATYNEQFF. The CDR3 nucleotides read TGTGCCAGCAGCTCGCTAGCGGGAGCTACCTACAATGAGCAGTTCTTC.

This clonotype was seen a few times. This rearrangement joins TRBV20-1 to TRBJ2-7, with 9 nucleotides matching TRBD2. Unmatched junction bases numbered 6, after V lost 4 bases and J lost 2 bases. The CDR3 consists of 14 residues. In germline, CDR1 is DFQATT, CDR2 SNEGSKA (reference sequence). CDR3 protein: CSAIRLAVPYEQYF. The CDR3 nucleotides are TGCAGTGCTATAAGACTAGCGGTGCCCTACGAGCAGTACTTC.

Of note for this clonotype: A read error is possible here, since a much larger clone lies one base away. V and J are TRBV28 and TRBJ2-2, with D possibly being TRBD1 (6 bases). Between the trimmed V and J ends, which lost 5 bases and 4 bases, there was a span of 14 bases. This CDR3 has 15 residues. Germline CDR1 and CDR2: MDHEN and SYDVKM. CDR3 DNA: TGTGCCAGCAGTGGGGGACACTATAGCACCGGGGAGCTGTTTTTT. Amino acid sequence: CASSGGHYSTGELFF. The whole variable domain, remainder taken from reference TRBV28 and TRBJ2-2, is DVKVTQSSRYLVKRTGEKVFLECVQDMDHENMFWYRQDPGLGLRLIYFSYDVKMKEKGDIPEGYSVSREKKERFSLILESASTNQTSMYLCASSGGHYSTGELFFGEGSRLTVL.

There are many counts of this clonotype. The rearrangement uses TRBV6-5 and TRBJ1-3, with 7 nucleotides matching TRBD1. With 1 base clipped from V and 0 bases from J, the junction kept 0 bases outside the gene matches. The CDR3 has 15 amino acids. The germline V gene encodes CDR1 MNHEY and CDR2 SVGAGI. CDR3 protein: CASSYWDSSGNTIYF. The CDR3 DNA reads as TGTGCCAGCAGTTACTGGGACAGCTCTGGAAACACCATATATTTT.

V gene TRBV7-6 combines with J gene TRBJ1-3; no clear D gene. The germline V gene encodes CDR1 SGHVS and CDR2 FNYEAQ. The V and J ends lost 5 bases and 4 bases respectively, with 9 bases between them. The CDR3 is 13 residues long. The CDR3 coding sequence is TGTGCCAGCAGCCCTTCGAGAGGAAACACCATATATTTT. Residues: CASSPSRGNTIYF.

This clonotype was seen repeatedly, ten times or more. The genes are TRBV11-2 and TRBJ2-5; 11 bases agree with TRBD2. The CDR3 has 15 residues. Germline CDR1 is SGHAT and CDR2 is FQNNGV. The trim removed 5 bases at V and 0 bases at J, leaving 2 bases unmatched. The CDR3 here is CASSIAGGYQETQYF. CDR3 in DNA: TGTGCCAGCAGCATAGCGGGAGGGTACCAAGAGACCCAGTACTTC.

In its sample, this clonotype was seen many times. CDR3 DNA: TGTGCCAGCAGCTCCAATGCCCACCACTTTAATCAGCCCCAGCATTTT. Encoded protein: CASSSNAHHFNQPQHF. The chain uses TRBV7-6 and TRBJ1-5; unclear D gene. Trimming took off 4 bases at V and 4 bases at J, with 17 bases between the two ends. This CDR3 is built from 16 residues. Per germline, CDR1 SGHVS and CDR2 FNYEAQ.

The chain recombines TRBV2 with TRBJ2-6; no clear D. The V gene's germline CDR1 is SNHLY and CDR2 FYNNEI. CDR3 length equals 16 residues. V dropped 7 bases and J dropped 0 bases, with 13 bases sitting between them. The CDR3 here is CASKEGLTSGANVLTF. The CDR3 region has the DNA TGTGCCAGCAAGGAAGGCCTAACCTCTGGGGCCAACGTCCTGACTTTC.